The 9 T cell receptor beta chains given below trace back to one sample, sequenced in a study of STAT5B mutations in CD4+ large granular lymphocyte leukemia. Clones were sequenced by immunoSEQ multiplex PCR, and TCRdb holds only the in-frame ones, with some missing. In the table there are approximately 30,000 clones, approximately 91% of which are singletons. Sequencing used CD4+ T cells from blood buffy coats. These receptors all come from a human donor in good health.

The chain couples TRBV18 to TRBJ1-1, with D perhaps TRBD1 (6 bases). V gave up 6 bases and J gave up 1 base, with 12 bases separating them. The CDR3 length is 14 residues. CDR1 is KGHSH, CDR2 LQKENI, per germline. This CDR3 is CASSPGATNTEAFF. CDR3 coding DNA: TGTGCCAGCTCCCCAGGGGCGACGAACACTGAAGCTTTCTTT.

The chain recombines TRBV19 with TRBJ2-1, with no clear D. V was shortened by 5 bases and J by 6 bases, with 5 bases between the two germline ends. In germline, CDR1 is LNHDA, CDR2 SQIVND (reference sequence). This CDR3 is built from 11 residues. CDR3 nucleotides: TGTGCCAGTAGTCAAACCAATGAGCAGTTCTTC. This sequence encodes CASSQTNEQFF.

The gene calls are TRBV10-3 and TRBJ2-5; D assignment may be TRBD1 or TRBD2 (7 bases each). This CDR3 spans 13 amino acids. V lost 6 bases, J lost 4 bases, and 12 bases lay in between. Germline lookup yields CDR1 ENHRY and CDR2 SYGVKD. The CDR3 DNA reads as TGTGCCATCAGCCAGGGGGAGGGAGAGACCCAGTACTTC. Its translation is CAISQGEGETQYF.

The V and J genes are TRBV15 and TRBJ2-7; tentative D call: TRBD1 (6 bases). Germline V gene lookup returns CDR1 LNHNV and CDR2 YYDKDF (reference sequence). The CDR3 has 14 amino acids. The V and J ends lost 1 base and 5 bases respectively, with 12 bases between them. CDR3 bases: TGTGCCACCAGCAGAGCTCAGGGGTTCGACGAGCAGTACTTC. Translating it yields CATSRAQGFDEQYF.

The chain links TRBV6-1 to TRBJ1-2; 10 nucleotides agree with TRBD1. In germline, CDR1 is MNHNS, CDR2 SASEGT. J was trimmed by 8 bases and V by 10 bases; bases with no gene match: 10. This CDR3 is 13 amino acids long. CDR3 nucleotide sequence: TGTGCCATCGGGACAGGGGCTTTTGGGGGCTACACCTTC. Translated: CAIGTGAFGGYTF.

V and J are TRBV2 and TRBJ2-7; 9 bases fit TRBD2. This CDR3 contains 19 residues. Germline V gene lookup returns CDR1 SNHLY and CDR2 FYNNEI. The junction had 18 bases not matched to a gene; V was cut back by 3 bases and J by 3 bases. The CDR3 loop is CASSDRSGLAGTRYYEQYF. The CDR3 DNA reads TGTGCCAGCAGTGATCGTTCGGGGCTAGCGGGAACGCGCTACTACGAGCAGTACTTC.

The chain uses TRBV7-9 and TRBJ2-7; TRBD2 aligns across 12 bases. With 1 base clipped from V and 5 bases from J, the junction kept 3 bases outside the gene matches. From germline, CDR1 is SEHNR and CDR2 FQNEAQ (reference sequence). The CDR3 is 15 residues long. The CDR3 loop is CASSLVTSGSHEQYF. As DNA, the CDR3 is TGTGCCAGCAGCTTAGTGACTAGCGGGAGCCACGAGCAGTACTTC.

The chain combines TRBV11-3 with TRBJ2-5, with 9 positions matching TRBD2. Losses at the gene ends were 5 bases for V and 5 bases for J; bases not matched to a gene: 9. CDR1 and CDR2 (germline): SGHNT, YENEEA. The CDR3 sequence is 15 residues long. CDR3: CASSPAAGGSETQYF. CDR3 nucleotide sequence: TGTGCCAGCAGCCCAGCGGCGGGAGGGAGTGAGACCCAGTACTTC.

The chain recombines TRBV4-1 with TRBJ1-4, with D maybe TRBD1 (5 bases). CDR1 and CDR2 from the germline V gene are MGHRA and YSYEKL. CDR3 length: 16 amino acids. The germline V and J ends were trimmed by 1 base and 7 bases, with 16 bases remaining between them. CDR3 loop: CASSQVFRDGREKLFF. The CDR3 bases are TGCGCCAGCAGCCAAGTATTCCGGGACGGACGTGAAAAACTGTTTTTT.